This T cell receptor beta chain stems from a study of blood T cell repertoires in COVID-19. The protocol was immunoSEQ multiplex PCR, while the TCRdb copy is restricted to in-frame clones and leaves out a portion. This sample has roughly 160,000 clones; approximately 82% occur once, and the top ten carry roughly a fifth. The receptor's source is a woman in her 70s who had recovered from COVID-19. The sequenced sample was peripheral blood.

CDR3 in amino acids: CASSSPREWAGGLDTQYF. CDR3 sequence (DNA): TGTGCCAGCAGTTCCCCGAGGGAATGGGCGGGAGGTCTGGATACGCAGTATTTT. The V call is TRBV28, the J call TRBJ2-3; 8 bases match TRBD2. V lost 4 bases to trimming and J lost 6 bases; unmatched junction nucleotides: 18. Looked up from germline, CDR1 is MDHEN and CDR2 is SYDVKM. CDR3 size: 18 residues.